The T cell receptor (beta chain) under discussion was sequenced for a study of read filtering for tumor transcriptome and immune sequencing. Across the whole study: Mean patient age was roughly 70 years, range roughly 45 to 85; 17 male, roughly 14 female. By R-ISS, stages I, II and III held around 8, 16 and 7 patients. Findings and caveats of the study: The CD138-negative fraction was mixed bone marrow immune cells, not pure T cells. Dropping single-read clonotypes raised IR-seq and RNA-seq shared-clonotype correlation.

This library used around 0.4 ug RNA and molecular barcoded adaptors spanning alpha/delta and beta/gamma chains. TCRdb analysed the reads with MiXCR anew, one entry per CDR3 protein. Found here are 100,000 to 150,000 distinct CDR3 sequences, under 15% of them singletons; the top ten hold around 10%. This clonotype has a count of ten or more. Its target is not known. The DNA is omitted, as the CDR3 cannot be located on it reliably, and the CDR3 follows TCRdb's listing. Germline CDR1 reads SGHVS; CDR2 reads FQNEAQ. The CDR3 is made up of 15 amino acids, end residues included. J is TRBJ2-7 and V is TRBV7-8; TRBD1 is the table's D call, not checked against the DNA. The TCR originated in a donor at least 40 years old with multiple myeloma. The specimen sequenced was a population of CD138-negative cells sorted from bone marrow. CDR3 in amino acids: CASSLGFRGREEQYF.